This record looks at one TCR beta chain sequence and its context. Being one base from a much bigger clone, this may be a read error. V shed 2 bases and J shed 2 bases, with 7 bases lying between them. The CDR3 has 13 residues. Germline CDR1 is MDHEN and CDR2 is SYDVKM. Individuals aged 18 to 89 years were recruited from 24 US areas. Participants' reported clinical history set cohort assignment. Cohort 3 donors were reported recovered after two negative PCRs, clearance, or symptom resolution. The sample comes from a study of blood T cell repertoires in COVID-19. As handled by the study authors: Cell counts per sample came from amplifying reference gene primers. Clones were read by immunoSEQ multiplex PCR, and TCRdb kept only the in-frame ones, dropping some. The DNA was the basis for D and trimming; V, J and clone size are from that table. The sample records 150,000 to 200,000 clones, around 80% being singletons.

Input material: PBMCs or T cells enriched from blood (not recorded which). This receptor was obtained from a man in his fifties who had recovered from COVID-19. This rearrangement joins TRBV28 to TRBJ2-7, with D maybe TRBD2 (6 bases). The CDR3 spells CASSLGGTYEQYF. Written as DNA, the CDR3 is TGTGCCAGCAGTTTAGGGGGGACCTACGAGCAGTACTTC.